The T cell receptor beta chain described here comes from a study of blood T cell repertoires in COVID-19. V was clipped by 3 bases and J by 1 base, with 15 bases between them. Looked up from germline, CDR1 is KGHSH and CDR2 is LQKENI. The CDR3 runs to 17 residues. TCRdb's copy holds only in-frame clones and misses some; the assay was immunoSEQ multiplex PCR. The table lists over 350,000 clones, about nine tenths of them singletons. The chain has TRBV18 and TRBJ2-2; weak D call: TRBD2 (5 bases). This TCR came from a woman between 25 and 40 years old with active or convalescent COVID-19. The sequenced sample was peripheral blood. The CDR3: CASSPMSPAGNTGELFF. DNA for the CDR3: TGTGCCAGCTCACCTATGTCCCCGGCGGGGAACACCGGGGAGCTGTTTTTT.